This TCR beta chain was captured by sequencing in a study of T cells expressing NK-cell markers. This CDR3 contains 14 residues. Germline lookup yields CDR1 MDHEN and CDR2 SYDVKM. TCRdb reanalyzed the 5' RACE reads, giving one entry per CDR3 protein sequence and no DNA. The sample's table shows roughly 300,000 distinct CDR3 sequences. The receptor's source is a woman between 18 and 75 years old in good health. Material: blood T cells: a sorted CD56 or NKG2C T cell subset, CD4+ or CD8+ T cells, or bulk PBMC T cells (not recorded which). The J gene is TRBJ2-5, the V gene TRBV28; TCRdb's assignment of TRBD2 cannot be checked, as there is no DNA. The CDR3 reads CASSSGTSRPGGYF.